The source of this T cell receptor beta chain is a study of blood T cells in healthy people across ages. The V end was cut by 2 bases, the J end by 8 bases, with 12 bases between. This CDR3 is 14 amino acids long. The germline V gene has CDR1 MNHNS and CDR2 SASEGT. There are a few counts of this clonotype. Primed by a sample-barcoded 5' primer and a J-beta primer mix, a second PCR proceeded for roughly 6 to 12 cycles. From the 5' RACE reads, TCRdb called clonotypes with MiXCR, one entry per CDR3 protein. This sample yields around 800,000 distinct CDR3 sequences, of which around a quarter are seen a single time; 2.5% to 3.5% belongs to the top ten. The same data also contributed to another study, on T cells of mothers and their children.

The sequenced material came from blood. The chain joins TRBV6-1 to TRBJ1-4; D is possibly TRBD1 (5 bases). This sequence was found in a boy between 10 and 17 years old in good health. DNA of the CDR3: TGTGCCAGCAGTGAATTTCAGGGTGTCGAAAAACTGTTTTTT. Translation: CASSEFQGVEKLFF.